This TCR beta chain stems from a study of T cell repertoires in cytomegalovirus infection. Background on the study: Indications came from public TCR beta signatures; they pointed to CMV infection and to a matching HLA type.

The count of this clonotype is one. Its target is unknown. TCRdb processed the reads anew with MiXCR; each CDR3 protein has one entry. This table holds around 300,000 distinct CDR3 sequences, roughly 23% found once. The CDR3 is 17 amino acids. Germline V gene data show CDR1 as MNHNS and CDR2 as SASEGT. Germline trimming cut 7 bases from V and 2 bases from J; bases unmatched to any gene: 13. Study-wide points: Carriers of CMV and the relevant HLA type were discriminated by public TCR beta frequency. The response measured ex vivo was dominated by TCR beta clonotypes (HLA-C-restricted and CMV-specific).

The clonotype comes from a human donor in good health (CMV status not recorded). Some clones in this sample may be carry-over from other donors' samples. Sequencing was performed on PBMCs. The J gene is TRBJ2-1, the V gene TRBV6-1, with 8 positions matching TRBD2. CDR3 region: CASTNRGAGVTYNEQFF. CDR3 coding DNA: TGTGCCAGCACCAACCGGGGAGCGGGAGTAACCTACAATGAGCAGTTCTTC.